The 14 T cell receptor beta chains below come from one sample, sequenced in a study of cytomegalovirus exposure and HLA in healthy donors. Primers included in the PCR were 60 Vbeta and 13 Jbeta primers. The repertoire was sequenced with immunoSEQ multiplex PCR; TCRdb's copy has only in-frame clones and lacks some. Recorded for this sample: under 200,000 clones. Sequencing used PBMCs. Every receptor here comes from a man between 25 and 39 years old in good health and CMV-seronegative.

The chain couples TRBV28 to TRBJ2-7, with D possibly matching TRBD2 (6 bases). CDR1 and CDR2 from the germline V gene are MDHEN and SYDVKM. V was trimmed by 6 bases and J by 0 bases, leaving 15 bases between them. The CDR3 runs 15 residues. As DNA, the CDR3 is TGTGCCAGCAGCCCCTCCGGGGGTTCCTCCTACGAGCAGTACTTC. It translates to CASSPSGGSSYEQYF.

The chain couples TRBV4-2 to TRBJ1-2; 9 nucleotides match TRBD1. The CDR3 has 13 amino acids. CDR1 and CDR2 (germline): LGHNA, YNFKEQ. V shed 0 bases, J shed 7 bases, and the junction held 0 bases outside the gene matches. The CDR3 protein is CASSQEDRGGYTF. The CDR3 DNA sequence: TGTGCCAGCAGCCAAGAGGACAGGGGTGGCTACACCTTC.

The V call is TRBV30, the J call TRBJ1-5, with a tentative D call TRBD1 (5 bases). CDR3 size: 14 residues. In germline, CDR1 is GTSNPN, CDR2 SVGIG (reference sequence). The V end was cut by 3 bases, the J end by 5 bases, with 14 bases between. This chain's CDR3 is CAWSPGRGDQPQHF. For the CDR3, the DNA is TGTGCCTGGAGCCCAGGGAGGGGCGATCAGCCCCAGCATTTT.

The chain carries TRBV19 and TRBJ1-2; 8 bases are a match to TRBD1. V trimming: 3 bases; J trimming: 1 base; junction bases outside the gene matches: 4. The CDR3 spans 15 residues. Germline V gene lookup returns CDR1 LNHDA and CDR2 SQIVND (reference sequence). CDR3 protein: CASSIGQGINYGYTF. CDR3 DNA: TGTGCCAGTAGTATCGGACAGGGAATTAACTATGGCTACACCTTC.

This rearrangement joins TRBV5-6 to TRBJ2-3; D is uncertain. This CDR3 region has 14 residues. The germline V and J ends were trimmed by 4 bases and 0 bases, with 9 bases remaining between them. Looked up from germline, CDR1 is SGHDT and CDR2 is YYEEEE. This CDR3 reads CASSMPGSTDTQYF. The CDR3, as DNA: TGTGCCAGCAGCATGCCCGGGAGCACAGATACGCAGTATTTT.

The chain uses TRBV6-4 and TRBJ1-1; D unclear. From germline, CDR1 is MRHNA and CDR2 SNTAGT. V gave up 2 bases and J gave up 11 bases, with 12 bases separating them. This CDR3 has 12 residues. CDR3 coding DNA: TGTGCCAGCAGTGACGGAGCATCGGAGGCTTTCTTT. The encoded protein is CASSDGASEAFF.

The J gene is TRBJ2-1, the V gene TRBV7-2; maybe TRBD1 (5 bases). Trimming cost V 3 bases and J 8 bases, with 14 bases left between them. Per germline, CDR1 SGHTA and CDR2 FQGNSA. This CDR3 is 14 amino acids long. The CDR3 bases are TGTGCCAGCAGCTTGTGGGGCGCGTCTGATGAGCAGTTCTTC. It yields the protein CASSLWGASDEQFF.

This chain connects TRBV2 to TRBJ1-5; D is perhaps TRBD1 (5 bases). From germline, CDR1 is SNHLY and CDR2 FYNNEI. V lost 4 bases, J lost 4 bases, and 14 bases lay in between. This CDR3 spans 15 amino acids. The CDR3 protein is CASSGVGQRNQPQHF. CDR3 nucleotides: TGTGCCAGCAGTGGCGTGGGGCAGAGAAATCAGCCCCAGCATTTT.

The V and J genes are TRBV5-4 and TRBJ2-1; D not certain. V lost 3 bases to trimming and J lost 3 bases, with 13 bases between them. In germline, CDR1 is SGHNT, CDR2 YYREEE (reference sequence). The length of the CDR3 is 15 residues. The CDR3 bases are TGTGCCAGCAGCTCCCCTCAACGTAGCTACAATGAGCAGTTCTTC. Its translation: CASSSPQRSYNEQFF. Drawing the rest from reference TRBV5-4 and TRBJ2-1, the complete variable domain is ETGVTQSPTHLIKTRGQQVTLRCSSQSGHNTVSWYQQALGQGPQFIFQYYREEENGRGNFPPRFSGLQFPNYSSELNVNALELDDSALYLCASSSPQRSYNEQFFGPGTRLTVL.

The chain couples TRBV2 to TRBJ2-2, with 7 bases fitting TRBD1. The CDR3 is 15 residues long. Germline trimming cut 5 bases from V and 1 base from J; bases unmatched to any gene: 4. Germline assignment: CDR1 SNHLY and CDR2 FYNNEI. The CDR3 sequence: CASSPGQQNTGELFF. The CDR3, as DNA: TGTGCCAGCAGTCCGGGACAGCAGAACACCGGGGAGCTGTTTTTT.

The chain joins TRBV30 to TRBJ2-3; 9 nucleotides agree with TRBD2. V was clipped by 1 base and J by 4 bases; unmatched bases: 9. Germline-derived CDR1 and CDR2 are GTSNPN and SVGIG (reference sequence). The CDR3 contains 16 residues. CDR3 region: CAWSALVAGVSDTQYF. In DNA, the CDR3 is TGTGCCTGGAGTGCTTTGGTAGCGGGGGTATCAGATACGCAGTATTTT.

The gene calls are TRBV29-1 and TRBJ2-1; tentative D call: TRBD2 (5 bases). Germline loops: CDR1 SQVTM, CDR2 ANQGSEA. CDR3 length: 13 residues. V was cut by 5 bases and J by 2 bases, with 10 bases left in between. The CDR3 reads CSVMDWAYNEQFF. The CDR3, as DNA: TGCAGCGTTATGGACTGGGCCTACAATGAGCAGTTCTTC.

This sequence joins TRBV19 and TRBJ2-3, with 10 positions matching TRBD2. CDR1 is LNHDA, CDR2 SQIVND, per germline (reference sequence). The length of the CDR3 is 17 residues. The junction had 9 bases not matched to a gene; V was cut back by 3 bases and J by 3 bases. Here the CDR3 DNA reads TGTGCCAGTAGTATTCGCACTAGCGGGACCTCGACAGATACGCAGTATTTT. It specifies CASSIRTSGTSTDTQYF. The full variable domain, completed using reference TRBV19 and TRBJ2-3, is DGGITQSPKYLFRKEGQNVTLSCEQNLNHDAMYWYRQDPGQGLRLIYYSQIVNDFQKGDIAEGYSVSREKKESFPLTVTSAQKNPTAFYLCASSIRTSGTSTDTQYFGPGTRLTVL.

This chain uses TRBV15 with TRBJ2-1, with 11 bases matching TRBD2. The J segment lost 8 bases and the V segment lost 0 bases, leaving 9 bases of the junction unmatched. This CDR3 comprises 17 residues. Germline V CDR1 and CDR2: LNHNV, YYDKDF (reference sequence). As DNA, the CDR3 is TGTGCCACCAGCAGAGATCGGCTAGCGGGGGGTTTCCATGAGCAGTTCTTC. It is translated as CATSRDRLAGGFHEQFF.